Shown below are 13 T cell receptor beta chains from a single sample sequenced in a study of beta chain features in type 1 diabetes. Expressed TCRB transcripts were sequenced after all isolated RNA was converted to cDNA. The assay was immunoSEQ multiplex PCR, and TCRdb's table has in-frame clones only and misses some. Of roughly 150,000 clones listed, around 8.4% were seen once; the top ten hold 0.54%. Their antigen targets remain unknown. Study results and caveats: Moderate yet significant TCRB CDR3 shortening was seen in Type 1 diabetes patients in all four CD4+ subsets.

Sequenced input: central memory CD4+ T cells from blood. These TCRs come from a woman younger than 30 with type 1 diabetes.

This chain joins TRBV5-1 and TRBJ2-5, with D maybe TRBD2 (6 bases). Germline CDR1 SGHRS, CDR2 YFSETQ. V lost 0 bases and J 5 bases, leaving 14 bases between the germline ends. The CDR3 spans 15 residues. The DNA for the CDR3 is TGCGCCAGCAGCTTGGAGGCGGGACCTCGGGAGACCCAGTACTTC. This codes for CASSLEAGPRETQYF.

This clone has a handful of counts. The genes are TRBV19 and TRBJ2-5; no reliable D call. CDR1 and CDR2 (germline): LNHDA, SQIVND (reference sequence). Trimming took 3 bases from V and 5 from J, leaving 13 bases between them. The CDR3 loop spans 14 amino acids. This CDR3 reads CASSIGFEMETQYF. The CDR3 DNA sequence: TGTGCCAGTAGTATCGGGTTTGAGATGGAGACCCAGTACTTC.

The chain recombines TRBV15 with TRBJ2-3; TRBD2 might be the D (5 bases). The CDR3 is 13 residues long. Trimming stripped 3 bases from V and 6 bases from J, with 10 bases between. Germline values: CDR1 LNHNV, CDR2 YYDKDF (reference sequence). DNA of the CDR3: TGTGCCACCAGCAGTCGCACGGGGGATACGCAGTATTTT. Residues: CATSSRTGDTQYF. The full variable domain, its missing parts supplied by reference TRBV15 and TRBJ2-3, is DAMVIQNPRYQVTQFGKPVTLSCSQTLNHNVMYWYQQKSSQAPKLLFHYYDKDFNNEADTPDNFQSRRPNTSFCFLDIRSPGLGDTAMYLCATSSRTGDTQYFGPGTRLTVL.

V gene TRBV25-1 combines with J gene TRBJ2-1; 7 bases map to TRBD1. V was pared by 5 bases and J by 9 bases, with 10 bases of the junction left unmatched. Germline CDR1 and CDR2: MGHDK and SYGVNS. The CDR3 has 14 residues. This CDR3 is CASSPTGPGGEQFF. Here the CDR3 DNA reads TGTGCCAGCAGTCCGACAGGGCCTGGAGGTGAGCAGTTCTTC.

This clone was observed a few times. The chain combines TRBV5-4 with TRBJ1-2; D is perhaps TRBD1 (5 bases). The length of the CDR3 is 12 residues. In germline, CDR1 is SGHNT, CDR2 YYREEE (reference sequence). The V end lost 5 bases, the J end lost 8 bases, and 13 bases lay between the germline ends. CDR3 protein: CASSLDRRGYTF. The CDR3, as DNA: TGTGCCAGCAGTTTAGACAGACGAGGCTACACCTTC.

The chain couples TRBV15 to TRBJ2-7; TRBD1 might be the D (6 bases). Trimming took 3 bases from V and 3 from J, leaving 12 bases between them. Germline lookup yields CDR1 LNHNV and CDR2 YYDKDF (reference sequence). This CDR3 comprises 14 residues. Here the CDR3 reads CATSSNTGYYEQYF. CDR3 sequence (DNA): TGTGCCACCAGCAGTAATACAGGGTACTACGAGCAGTACTTC.

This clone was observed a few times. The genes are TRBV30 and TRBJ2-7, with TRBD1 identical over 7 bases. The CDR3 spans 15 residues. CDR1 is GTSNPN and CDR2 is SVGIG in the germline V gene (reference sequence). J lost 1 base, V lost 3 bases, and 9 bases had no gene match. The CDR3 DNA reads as TGTGCCTGGAGGCAGTGGGGGACAGAGTCCTACGAGCAGTACTTC. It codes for CAWRQWGTESYEQYF.

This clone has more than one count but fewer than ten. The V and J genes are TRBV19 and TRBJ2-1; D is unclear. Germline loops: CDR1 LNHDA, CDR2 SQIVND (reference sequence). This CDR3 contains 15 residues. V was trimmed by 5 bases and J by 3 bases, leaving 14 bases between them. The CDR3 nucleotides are TGTGCCAGTAGTCCCGAGGAAGTTGGCTACAATGAGCAGTTCTTC. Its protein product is CASSPEEVGYNEQFF.

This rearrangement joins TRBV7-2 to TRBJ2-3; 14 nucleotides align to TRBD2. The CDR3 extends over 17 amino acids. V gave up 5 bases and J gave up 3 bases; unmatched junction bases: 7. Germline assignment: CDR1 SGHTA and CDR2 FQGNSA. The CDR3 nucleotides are TGTGCCAGCAGCAGACTAGCGGGGGGGCTGGGGACAGATACGCAGTATTTT. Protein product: CASSRLAGGLGTDTQYF.

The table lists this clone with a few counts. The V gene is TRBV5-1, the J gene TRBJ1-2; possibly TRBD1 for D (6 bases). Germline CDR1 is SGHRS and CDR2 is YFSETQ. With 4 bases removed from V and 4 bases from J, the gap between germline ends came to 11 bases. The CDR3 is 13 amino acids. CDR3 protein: CASSNGQLYGYTF. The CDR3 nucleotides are TGCGCCAGCAGCAACGGACAGCTCTATGGCTACACCTTC. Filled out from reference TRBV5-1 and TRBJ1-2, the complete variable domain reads KAGVTQTPRYLIKTRGQQVTLSCSPISGHRSVSWYQQTPGQGLQFLFEYFSETQRNKGNFPGRFSGRQFSNSRSEMNVSTLELGDSALYLCASSNGQLYGYTFGSGTRLTVV.

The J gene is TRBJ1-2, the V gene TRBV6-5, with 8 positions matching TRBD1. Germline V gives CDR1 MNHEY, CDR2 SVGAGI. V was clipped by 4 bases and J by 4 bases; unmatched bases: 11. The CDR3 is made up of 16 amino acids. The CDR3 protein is CASSSTDRGSGYGYTF. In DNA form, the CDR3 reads TGTGCCAGCAGTTCAACCGACAGGGGATCGGGCTATGGCTACACCTTC.

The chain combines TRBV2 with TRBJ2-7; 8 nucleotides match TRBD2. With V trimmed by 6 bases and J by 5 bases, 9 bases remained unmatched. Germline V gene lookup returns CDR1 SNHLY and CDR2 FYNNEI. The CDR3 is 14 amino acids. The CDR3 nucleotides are TGTGCCAGCAGCAAAACAATTAGCGGGAACGAGCAGTACTTC. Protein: CASSKTISGNEQYF.

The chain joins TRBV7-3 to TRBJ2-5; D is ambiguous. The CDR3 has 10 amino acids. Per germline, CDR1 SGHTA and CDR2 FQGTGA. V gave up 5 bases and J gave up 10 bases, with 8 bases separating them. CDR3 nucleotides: TGTGCCAGCAGCCGCCGGGTCCAGTACTTC. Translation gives CASSRRVQYF.